This T cell receptor beta chain stems from a study of blood T cell repertoires in COVID-19. As for the study in general: COVID-19 samples, acute and convalescent, were from the United States, Italy and Spain. PBMCs, B-cell-depleted T cells, or T cells were the source of the cDNA or gDNA that made up the material.

In the source study's methods: Amplified reference gene primers provided the basis for estimating nucleated cell counts. Profiled with immunoSEQ multiplex PCR; TCRdb holds only in-frame clones, not every one. The DNA was the basis for D and trimming; V, J and clone size are from that table. The table lists roughly 200,000 clones, about 86% of them singletons, with about 4.2% in the top ten. In germline, CDR1 is MDHEN, CDR2 SYDVKM. The CDR3 runs 12 residues. Trimming left V 2 bases short and J 8 bases short, with 9 bases between. This clone was counted only a few times. The TCR was taken from a man aged 45-65 years with active or convalescent COVID-19. Material for sequencing was peripheral blood. The chain couples TRBV28 to TRBJ1-2; D possibly corresponds to TRBD1 (5 bases). The DNA of the CDR3 is TGTGCCAGCAGTTTACGGGGGGGAGGCTACACCTTC. Protein sequence: CASSLRGGGYTF.